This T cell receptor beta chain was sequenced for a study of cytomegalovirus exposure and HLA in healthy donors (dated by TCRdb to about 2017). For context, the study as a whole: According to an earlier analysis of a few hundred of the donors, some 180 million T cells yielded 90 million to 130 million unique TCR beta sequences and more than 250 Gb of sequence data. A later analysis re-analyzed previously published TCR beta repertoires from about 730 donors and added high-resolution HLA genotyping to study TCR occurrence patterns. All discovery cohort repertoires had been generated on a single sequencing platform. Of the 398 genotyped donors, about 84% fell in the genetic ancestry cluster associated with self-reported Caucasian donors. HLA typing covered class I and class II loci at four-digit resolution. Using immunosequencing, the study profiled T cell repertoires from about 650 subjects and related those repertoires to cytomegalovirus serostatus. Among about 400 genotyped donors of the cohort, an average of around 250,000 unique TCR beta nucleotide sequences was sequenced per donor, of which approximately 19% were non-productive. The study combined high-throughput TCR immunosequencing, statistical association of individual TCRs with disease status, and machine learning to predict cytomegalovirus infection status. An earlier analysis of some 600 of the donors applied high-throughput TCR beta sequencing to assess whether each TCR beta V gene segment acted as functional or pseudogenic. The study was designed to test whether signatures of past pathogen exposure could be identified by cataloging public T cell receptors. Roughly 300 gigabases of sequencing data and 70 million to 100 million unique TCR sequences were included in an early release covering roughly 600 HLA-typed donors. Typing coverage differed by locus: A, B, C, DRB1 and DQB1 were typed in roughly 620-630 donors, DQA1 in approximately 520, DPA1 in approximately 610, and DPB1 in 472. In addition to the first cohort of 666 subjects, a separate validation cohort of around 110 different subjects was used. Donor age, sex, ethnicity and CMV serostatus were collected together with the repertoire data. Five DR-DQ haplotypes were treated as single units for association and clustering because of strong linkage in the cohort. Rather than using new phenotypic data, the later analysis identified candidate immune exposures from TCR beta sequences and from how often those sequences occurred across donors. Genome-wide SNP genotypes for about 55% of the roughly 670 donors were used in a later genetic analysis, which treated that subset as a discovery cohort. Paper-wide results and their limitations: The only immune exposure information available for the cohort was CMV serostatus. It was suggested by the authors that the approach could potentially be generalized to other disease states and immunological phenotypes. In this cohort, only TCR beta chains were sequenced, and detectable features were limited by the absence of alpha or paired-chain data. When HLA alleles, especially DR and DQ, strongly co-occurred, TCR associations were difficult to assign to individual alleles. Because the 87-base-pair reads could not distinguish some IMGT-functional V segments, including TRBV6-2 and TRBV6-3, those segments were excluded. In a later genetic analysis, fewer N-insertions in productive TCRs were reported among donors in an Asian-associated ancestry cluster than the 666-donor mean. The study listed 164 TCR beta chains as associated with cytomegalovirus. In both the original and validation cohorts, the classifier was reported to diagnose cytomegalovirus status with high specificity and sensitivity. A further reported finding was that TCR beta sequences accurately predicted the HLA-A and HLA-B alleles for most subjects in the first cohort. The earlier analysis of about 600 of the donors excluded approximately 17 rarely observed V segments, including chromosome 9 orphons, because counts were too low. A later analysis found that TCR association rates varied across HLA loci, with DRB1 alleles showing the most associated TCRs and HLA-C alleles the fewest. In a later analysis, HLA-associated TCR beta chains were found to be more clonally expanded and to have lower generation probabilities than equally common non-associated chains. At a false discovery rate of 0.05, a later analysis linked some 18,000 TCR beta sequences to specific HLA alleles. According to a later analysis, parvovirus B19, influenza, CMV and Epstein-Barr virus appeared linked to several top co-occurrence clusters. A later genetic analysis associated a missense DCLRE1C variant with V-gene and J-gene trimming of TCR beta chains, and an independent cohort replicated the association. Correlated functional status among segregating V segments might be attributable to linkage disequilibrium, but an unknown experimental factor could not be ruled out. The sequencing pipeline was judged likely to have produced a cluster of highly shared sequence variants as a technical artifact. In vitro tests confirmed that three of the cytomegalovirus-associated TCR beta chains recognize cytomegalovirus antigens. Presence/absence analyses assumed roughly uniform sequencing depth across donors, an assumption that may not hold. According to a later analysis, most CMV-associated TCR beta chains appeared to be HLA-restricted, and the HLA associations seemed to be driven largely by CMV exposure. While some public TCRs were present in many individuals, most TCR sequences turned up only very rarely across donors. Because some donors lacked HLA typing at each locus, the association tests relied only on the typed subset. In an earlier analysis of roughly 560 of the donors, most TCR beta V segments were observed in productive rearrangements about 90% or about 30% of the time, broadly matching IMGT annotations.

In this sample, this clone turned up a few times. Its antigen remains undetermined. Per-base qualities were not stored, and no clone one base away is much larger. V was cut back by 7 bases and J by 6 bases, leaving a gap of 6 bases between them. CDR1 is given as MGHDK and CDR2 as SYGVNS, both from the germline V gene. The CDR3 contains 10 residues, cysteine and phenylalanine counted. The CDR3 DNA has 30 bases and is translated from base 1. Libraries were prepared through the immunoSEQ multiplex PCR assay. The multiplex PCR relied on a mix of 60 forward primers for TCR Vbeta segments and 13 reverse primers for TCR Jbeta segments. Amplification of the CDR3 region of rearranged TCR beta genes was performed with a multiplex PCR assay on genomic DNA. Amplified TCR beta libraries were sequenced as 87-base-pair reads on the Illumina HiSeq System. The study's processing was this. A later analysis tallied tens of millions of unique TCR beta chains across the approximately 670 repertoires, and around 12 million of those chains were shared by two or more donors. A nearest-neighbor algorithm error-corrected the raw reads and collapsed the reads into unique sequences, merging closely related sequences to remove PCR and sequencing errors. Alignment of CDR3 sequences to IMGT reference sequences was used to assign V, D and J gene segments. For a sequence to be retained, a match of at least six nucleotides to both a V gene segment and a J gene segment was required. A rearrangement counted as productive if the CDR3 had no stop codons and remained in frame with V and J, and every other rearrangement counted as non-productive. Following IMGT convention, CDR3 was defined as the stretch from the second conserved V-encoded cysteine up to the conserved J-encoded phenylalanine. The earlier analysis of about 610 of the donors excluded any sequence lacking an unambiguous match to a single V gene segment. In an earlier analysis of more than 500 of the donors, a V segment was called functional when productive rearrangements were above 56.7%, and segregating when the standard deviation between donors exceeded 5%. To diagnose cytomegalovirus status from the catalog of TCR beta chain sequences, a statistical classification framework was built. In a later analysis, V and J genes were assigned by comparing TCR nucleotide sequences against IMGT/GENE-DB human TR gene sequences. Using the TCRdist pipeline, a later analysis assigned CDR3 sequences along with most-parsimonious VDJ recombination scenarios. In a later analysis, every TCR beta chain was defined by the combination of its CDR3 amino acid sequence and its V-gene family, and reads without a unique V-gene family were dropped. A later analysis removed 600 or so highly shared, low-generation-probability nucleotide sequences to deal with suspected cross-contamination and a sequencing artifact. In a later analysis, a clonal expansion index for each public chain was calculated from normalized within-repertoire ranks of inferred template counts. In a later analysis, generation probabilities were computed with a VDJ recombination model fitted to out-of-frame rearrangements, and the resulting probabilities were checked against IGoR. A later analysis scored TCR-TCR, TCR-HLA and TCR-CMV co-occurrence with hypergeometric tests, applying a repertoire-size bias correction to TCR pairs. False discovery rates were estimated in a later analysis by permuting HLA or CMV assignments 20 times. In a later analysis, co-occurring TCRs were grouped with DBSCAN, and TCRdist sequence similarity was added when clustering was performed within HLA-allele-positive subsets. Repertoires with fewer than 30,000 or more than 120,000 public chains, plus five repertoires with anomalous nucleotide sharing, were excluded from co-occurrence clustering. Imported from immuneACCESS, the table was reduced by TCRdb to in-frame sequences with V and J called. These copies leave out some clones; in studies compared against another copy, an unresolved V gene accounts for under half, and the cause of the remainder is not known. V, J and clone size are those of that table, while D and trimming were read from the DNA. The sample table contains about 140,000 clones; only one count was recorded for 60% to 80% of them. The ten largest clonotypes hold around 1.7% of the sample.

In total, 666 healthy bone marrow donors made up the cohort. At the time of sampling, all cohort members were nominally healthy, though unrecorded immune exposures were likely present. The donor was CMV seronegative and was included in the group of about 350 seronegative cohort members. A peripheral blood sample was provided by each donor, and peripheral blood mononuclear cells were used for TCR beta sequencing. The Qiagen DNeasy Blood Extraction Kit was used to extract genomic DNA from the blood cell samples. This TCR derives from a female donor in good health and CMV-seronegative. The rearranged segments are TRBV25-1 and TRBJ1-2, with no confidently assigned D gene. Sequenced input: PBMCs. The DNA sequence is TGTGCCAGCATGTCTGATGGCTACACCTTC. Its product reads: CASMSDGYTF.